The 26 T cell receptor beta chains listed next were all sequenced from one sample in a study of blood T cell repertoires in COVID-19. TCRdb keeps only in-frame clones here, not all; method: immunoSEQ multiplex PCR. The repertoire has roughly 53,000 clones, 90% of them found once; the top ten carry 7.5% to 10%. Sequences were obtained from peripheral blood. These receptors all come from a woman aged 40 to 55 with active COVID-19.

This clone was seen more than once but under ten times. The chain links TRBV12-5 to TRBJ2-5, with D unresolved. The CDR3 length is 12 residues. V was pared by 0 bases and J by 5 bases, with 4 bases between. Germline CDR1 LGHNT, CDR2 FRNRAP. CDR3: CASGLVRETQYF. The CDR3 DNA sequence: TGTGCTAGTGGTTTGGTACGGGAGACCCAGTACTTC.

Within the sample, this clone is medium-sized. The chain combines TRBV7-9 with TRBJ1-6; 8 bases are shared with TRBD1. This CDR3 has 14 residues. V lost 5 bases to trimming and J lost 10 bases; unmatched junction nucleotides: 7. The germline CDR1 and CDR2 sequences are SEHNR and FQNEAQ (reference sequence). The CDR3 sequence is CASSQSTGGSPLHF. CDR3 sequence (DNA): TGTGCCAGCAGCCAATCAACAGGGGGATCACCCCTCCACTTT. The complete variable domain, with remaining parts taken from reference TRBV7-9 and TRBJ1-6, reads DTGVSQNPRHKITKRGQNVTFRCDPISEHNRLYWYRQTLGQGPEFLTYFQNEAQLEKSRLLSDRFSAERPKGSFSTLEIQRTEQGDSAMYLCASSQSTGGSPLHFGNGTRLTVT.

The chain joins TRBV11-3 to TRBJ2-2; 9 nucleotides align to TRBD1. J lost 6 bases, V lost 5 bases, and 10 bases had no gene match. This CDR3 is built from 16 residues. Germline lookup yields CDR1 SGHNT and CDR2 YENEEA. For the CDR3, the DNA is TGTGCCAGCAGCCTACCGGGACAGGGTCGCCCCGGGGAGCTGTTTTTT. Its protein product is CASSLPGQGRPGELFF. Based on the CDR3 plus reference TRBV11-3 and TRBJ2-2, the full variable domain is EAGVVQSPRYKIIEKKQPVAFWCNPISGHNTLYWYLQNLGQGPELLIRYENEEAVDDSQLPKDRFSAERLKGVDSTLKIQPAELGDSAVYLCASSLPGQGRPGELFFGEGSRLTVL.

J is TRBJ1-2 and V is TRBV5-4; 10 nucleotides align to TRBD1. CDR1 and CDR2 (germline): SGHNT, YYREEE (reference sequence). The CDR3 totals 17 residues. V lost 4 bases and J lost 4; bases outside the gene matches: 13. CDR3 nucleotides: TGTGCCAGCAGCACCCGGGACAGGGGCCTCTCGGTCTATGGCTACACCTTC. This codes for CASSTRDRGLSVYGYTF.

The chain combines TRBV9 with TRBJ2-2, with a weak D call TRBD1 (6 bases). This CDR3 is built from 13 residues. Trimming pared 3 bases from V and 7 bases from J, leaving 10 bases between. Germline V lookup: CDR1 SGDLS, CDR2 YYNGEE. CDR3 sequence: CASSAQGYGELFF. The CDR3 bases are TGTGCCAGCAGCGCACAGGGTTACGGGGAGCTGTTTTTT.

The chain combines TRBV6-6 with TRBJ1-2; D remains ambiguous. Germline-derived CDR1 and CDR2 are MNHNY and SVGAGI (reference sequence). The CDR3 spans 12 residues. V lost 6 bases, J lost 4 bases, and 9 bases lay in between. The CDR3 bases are TGTGCCAGCAGCGGGTCAGCCTATGGCTACACCTTC. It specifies CASSGSAYGYTF.

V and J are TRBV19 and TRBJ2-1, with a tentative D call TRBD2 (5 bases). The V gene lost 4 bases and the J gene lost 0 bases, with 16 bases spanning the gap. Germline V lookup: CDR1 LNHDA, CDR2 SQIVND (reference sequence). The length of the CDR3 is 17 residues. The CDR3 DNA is TGTGCCAGTAGTACCCCGTGGGTAGCGAGCTCCTACAATGAGCAGTTCTTC. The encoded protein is CASSTPWVASSYNEQFF.

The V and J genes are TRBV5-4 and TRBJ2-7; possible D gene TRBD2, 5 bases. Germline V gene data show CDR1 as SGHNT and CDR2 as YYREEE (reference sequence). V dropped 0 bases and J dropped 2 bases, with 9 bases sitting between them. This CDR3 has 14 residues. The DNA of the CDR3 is TGTGCCAGCAGCTTGGCCCCGGGAACCTACGAGCAGTACTTC. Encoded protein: CASSLAPGTYEQYF.

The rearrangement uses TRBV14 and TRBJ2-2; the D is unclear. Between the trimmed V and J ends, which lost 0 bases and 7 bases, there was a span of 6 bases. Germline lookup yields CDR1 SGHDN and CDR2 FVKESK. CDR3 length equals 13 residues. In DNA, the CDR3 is TGTGCCAGCAGCCAAGACCTTTACGGGGAGCTGTTTTTT. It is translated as CASSQDLYGELFF. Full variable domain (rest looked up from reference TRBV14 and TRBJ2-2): EAGVTQFPSHSVIEKGQTVTLRCDPISGHDNLYWYRRVMGKEIKFLLHFVKESKQDESGMPNNRFLAERTGGTYSTLKVQPAELEDSGVYFCASSQDLYGELFFGEGSRLTVL.

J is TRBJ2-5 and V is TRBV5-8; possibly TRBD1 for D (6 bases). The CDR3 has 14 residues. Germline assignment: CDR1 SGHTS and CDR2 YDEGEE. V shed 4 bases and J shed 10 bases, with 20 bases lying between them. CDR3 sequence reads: CASSGKGPTGYQYF. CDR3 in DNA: TGTGCCAGCAGCGGAAAGGGACCGACAGGTTACCAGTACTTC.

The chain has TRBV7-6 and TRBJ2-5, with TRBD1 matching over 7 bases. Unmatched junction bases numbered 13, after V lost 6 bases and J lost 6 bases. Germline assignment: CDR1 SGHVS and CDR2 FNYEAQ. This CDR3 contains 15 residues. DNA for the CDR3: TGTGCCAGCAGTTATATCGCAGGGGGAAGGAAGACCCAGTACTTC. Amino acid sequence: CASSYIAGGRKTQYF.

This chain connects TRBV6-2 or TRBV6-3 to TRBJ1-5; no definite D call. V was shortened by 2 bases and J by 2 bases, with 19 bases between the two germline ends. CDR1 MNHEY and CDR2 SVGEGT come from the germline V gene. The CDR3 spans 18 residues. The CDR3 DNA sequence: TGTGCCAGCAGTTACGCGGGTATCGGAGTTAATGGCAATCAGCCCCAGCATTTT. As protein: CASSYAGIGVNGNQPQHF.

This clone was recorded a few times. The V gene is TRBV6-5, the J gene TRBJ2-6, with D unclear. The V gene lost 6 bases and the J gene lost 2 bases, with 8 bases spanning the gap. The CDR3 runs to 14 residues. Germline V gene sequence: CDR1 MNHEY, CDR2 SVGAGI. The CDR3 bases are TGTGCCAGCAGCGACTCCGCTGGGGCCAACGTCCTGACTTTC. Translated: CASSDSAGANVLTF.

The CDR3 here is CASSLRGRYNEQFF. Here the CDR3 DNA reads TGTGCCAGCAGCTTGAGGGGTCGCTACAATGAGCAGTTCTTC. The chain joins TRBV5-6 to TRBJ2-1; perhaps TRBD1 as D (5 bases). The CDR3 is 14 residues long. The V and J ends lost 1 base and 3 bases respectively, with 8 bases between them. Germline CDR1 SGHDT, CDR2 YYEEEE.

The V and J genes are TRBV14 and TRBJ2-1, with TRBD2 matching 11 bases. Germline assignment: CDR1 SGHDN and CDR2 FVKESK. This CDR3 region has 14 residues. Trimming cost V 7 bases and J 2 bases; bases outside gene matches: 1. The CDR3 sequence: CASTTSGAYNEQFF. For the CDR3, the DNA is TGTGCCAGCACGACTAGCGGGGCCTACAATGAGCAGTTCTTC. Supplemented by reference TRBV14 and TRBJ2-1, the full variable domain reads EAGVTQFPSHSVIEKGQTVTLRCDPISGHDNLYWYRRVMGKEIKFLLHFVKESKQDESGMPNNRFLAERTGGTYSTLKVQPAELEDSGVYFCASTTSGAYNEQFFGPGTRLTVL.

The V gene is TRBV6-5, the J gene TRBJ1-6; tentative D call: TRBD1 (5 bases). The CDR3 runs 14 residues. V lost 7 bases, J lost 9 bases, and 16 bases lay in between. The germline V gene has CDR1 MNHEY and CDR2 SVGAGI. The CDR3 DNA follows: TGTGCCAGCACCCCCGGGACTGGGATTTCACCCCTCCACTTT. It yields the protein CASTPGTGISPLHF.

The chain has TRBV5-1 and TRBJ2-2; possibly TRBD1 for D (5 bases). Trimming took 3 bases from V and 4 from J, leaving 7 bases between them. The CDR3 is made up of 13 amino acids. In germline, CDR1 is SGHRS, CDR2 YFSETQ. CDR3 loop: CASSSTVTGELFF. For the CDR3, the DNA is TGCGCCAGCAGCTCGACAGTCACCGGGGAGCTGTTTTTT.

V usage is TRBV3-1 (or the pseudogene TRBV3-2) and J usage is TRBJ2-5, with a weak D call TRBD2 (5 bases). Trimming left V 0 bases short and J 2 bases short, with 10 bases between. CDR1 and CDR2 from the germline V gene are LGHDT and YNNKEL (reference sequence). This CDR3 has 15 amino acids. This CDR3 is CASSQEAGPQETQYF. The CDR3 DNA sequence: TGTGCCAGCAGCCAAGAGGCGGGCCCTCAAGAGACCCAGTACTTC.

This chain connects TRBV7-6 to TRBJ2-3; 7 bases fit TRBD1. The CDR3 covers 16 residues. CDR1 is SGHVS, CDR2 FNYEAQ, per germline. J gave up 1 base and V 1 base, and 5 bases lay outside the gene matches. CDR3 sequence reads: CASSLVQGMGTDTQYF. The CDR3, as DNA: TGTGCCAGCAGCTTAGTACAGGGGATGGGCACAGATACGCAGTATTTT.

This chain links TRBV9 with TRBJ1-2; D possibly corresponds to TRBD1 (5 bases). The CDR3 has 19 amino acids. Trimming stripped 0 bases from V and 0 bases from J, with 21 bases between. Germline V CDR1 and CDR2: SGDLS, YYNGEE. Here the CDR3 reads CASSVGWRQIRTSNYGYTF. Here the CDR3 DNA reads TGTGCCAGCAGCGTAGGATGGCGACAGATTAGAACTTCTAACTATGGCTACACCTTC. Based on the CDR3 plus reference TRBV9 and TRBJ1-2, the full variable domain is DSGVTQTPKHLITATGQRVTLRCSPRSGDLSVYWYQQSLDQGLQFLIQYYNGEERAKGNILERFSAQQFPDLHSELNLSSLELGDSALYFCASSVGWRQIRTSNYGYTFGSGTRLTVV.

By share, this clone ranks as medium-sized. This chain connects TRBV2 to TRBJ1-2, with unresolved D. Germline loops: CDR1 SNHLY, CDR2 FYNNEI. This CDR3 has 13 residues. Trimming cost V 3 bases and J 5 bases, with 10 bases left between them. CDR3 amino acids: CASSEDSSYGYTF. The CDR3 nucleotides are TGTGCCAGCAGTGAGGACTCTAGTTATGGCTACACCTTC.

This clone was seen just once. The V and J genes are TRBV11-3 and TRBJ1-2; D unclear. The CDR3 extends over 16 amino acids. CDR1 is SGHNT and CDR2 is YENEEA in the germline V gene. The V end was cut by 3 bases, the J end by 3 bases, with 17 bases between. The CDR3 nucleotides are TGTGCCAGCAGCTTTTCCGGCGGGATTGAAGACTATGGCTACACCTTC. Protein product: CASSFSGGIEDYGYTF.

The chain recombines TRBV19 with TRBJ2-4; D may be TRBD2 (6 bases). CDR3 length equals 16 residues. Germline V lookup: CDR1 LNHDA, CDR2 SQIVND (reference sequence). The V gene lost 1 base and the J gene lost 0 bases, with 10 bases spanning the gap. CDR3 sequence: CASSIGAGLAKNIQYF. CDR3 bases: TGTGCCAGTAGTATAGGTGCGGGACTAGCCAAAAACATTCAGTACTTC.

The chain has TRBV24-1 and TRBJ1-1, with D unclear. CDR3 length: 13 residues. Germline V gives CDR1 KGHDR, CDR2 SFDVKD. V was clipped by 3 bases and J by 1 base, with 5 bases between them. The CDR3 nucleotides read TGTGCCACCAGTGATGGAGCGAACACTGAAGCTTTCTTT. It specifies CATSDGANTEAFF.

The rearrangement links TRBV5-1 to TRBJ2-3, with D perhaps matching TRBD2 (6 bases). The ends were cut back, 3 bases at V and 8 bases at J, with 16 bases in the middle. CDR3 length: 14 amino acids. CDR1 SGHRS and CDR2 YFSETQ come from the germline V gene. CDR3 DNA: TGCGCCAGCAGCTCCCGGGACTCCAGAGGTACGCAGTATTTT. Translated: CASSSRDSRGTQYF.

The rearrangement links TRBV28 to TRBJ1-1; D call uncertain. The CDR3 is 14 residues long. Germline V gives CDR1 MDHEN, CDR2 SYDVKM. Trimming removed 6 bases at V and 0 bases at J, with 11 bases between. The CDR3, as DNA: TGTGCCAGCAGCGTTGCGGGTATGAACACTGAAGCTTTCTTT. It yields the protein CASSVAGMNTEAFF.